This is a list of T cell receptor beta chains from one sample in a study of blood T cell repertoires in COVID-19. Clones were read by immunoSEQ multiplex PCR, and TCRdb kept only the in-frame ones, dropping some. The sample shows roughly 60,000 clones, 70% to 90% of them seen only once. The source material was peripheral blood. These TCRs come from a human donor with active COVID-19. The donor label of this sample is uncertain. Each CDR3 is given with its conserved first and last residue. Fields, in order: clone size, V gene, D gene, J gene, CDR3 DNA, CDR3 protein. A D gene is named only where the DNA matches it firmly. Clone size is not always given. Where it is, it says once, few, many or a class for expanded clones.

clone_size: NA
v_call: TRBV11-2
d_call: NA
j_call: TRBJ1-2
cdr3_nt: TGTGCCAGCAGCTTAGAACACCTCTACACCTTC
cdr3_aa: CASSLEHLYTF

clone_size: NA
v_call: TRBV2
d_call: NA
j_call: TRBJ1-1
cdr3_nt: TGTGCCAGCAAAAAGGGTAGACAGGAGAACACTGAAGCTTTCTTT
cdr3_aa: CASKKGRQENTEAFF

clone_size: few
v_call: TRBV7-2
d_call: TRBD1
j_call: TRBJ2-7
cdr3_nt: TGTGCCAGCAGCACACGACAGGGGTCCAGCGAGCAGTACTTC
cdr3_aa: CASSTRQGSSEQYF

clone_size: NA
v_call: TRBV6-6
d_call: NA
j_call: TRBJ2-5
cdr3_nt: TGTGCCAGCAGCTCTACGGCGGCAGGAGGGACCCAGTACTTC
cdr3_aa: CASSSTAAGGTQYF

clone_size: NA
v_call: TRBV6-2/TRBV6-3
d_call: NA
j_call: TRBJ1-5
cdr3_nt: TGTGCCAGCAGTTGGGAAGTTTGGAGGCAGAGCAATCAGCCCCAGCATTTT
cdr3_aa: CASSWEVWRQSNQPQHF

clone_size: NA
v_call: TRBV6-5
d_call: NA
j_call: TRBJ1-1
cdr3_nt: TGTGCCAGCAGTTACTCGAGGGGGACGGCGAACACTGAAGCTTTCTTT
cdr3_aa: CASSYSRGTANTEAFF

clone_size: NA
v_call: TRBV11-3
d_call: NA
j_call: TRBJ2-5
cdr3_nt: TGTGCCAGCAGCCCACCGGGGTCGGGGACCCAGTACTTC
cdr3_aa: CASSPPGSGTQYF

clone_size: NA
v_call: TRBV5-6
d_call: NA
j_call: TRBJ1-1
cdr3_nt: TGTGCCAGCAGCTTGGCGGGGTCCGGGAACACTGAAGCTTTCTTT
cdr3_aa: CASSLAGSGNTEAFF

clone_size: NA
v_call: TRBV5-1
d_call: NA
j_call: TRBJ1-2
cdr3_nt: TGCGCCAGCAGCTCTAGCGGAAATGGCTACACCTTC
cdr3_aa: CASSSSGNGYTF

clone_size: NA
v_call: TRBV11-2
d_call: TRBD1
j_call: TRBJ1-3
cdr3_nt: TGTGCCAGCAGCTTTGACAGGGGTTCTGGAAACACCATATATTTT
cdr3_aa: CASSFDRGSGNTIYF